This TCR beta chain was observed in a study of T cell repertoires and Cas9 in healthy adults. Study-level information: CD4 and CD8 compartments: SpCas9-reactive T cells profiled for potency, cytotoxicity, lineage. Broader study findings: SpCas9-reactive regulatory T cells reportedly mitigated SpCas9-reactive effector T cells in vitro.

The CDR3 spans 19 residues. Per the germline V gene, CDR1 is LNHNV and CDR2 is YYDKDF (reference sequence). V was shortened by 4 bases and J by 0 bases, with 22 bases between the two germline ends. TCRdb's copy holds only in-frame clones and misses some; the assay was immunoSEQ multiplex PCR. This table has 11,000 to 15,000 clones, roughly 87% appearing once. As to this clone: The target antigen is unknown.

This sequence originates from a human donor in good health. The genes are TRBV15 and TRBJ2-1; TRBD2 is a possible D gene (5 bases). The sequencing sample was made of Tregs (CD4+, CD25+, CD127-, CD137-, CD154-) from PBMCs; culture status not recorded. The CDR3 sequence is CATSTEDNPVARSYNEQFF. The CDR3 bases are TGTGCCACCAGCACCGAAGACAACCCAGTAGCGCGCTCCTACAATGAGCAGTTCTTC.